This TCR beta chain derives from a study of shared clonotypes between healthy human individuals. Study-level background: Researchers assigned three CD4 naive, three CD4 memory, two CD8 naive and one CD8 memory plate to each donor.

Clones were sequenced by immunoSEQ multiplex PCR, and TCRdb holds only the in-frame ones, with some missing. The sample has around 1.6 million clones; 98% are singletons. Trimming took 2 bases from V and 5 from J; bases not matched to a gene: 8. This CDR3 is built from 15 residues. Germline CDR1 and CDR2: SGHNT and YYREEE (reference sequence). The chain joins TRBV5-4 to TRBJ2-5; TRBD1 matches 8 bases. This sequence originates from a young man in good health. The source material was naive CD4+ T cells sorted from blood. Stated subset: CD45RA+ positively selected. The CDR3 DNA follows: TGTGCCAGCAGCTTTACAGGGGGAATTGGGGAGACCCAGTACTTC. It encodes CASSFTGGIGETQYF. The variable domain in full, completed from reference TRBV5-4 and TRBJ2-5, reads ETGVTQSPTHLIKTRGQQVTLRCSSQSGHNTVSWYQQALGQGPQFIFQYYREEENGRGNFPPRFSGLQFPNYSSELNVNALELDDSALYLCASSFTGGIGETQYFGPGTRLLVL.